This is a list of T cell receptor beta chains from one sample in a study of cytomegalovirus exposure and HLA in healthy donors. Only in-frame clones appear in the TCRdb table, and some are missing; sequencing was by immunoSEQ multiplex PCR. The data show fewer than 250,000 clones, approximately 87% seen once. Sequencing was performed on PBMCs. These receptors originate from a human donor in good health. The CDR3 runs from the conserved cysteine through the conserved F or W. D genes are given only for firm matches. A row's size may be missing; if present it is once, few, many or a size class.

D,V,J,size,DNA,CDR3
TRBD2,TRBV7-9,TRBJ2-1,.,TGTGCCAGCAGCGCCTGGACTAGGAATATTAATGAGCAGTTCTTC,CASSAWTRNINEQFF
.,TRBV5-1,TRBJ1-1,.,TGCGCCAGCATGTCAGGGATGAACACTGAAGCTTTCTTT,CASMSGMNTEAFF
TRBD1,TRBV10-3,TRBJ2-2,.,TGTGCCATCACCCCGGGACAGGGGAGCACCGGGGAGCTGTTTTTT,CAITPGQGSTGELFF
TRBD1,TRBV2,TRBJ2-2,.,TGTGCCAGCTGCGGACAGGGGGCCGGCGGCGGGGAGCTGTTTTTT,CASCGQGAGGGELFF
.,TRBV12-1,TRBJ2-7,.,TGTGCCAGCAGCTTTGTGATTAGAAAAGTACTCGAGCAGTACTTC,CASSFVIRKVLEQYF
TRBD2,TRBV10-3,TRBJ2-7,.,TGTGCCATCAGTCGGACTAGCGGGAGGTGGGAGCAGTACTTC,CAISRTSGRWEQYF
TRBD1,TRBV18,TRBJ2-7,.,TGTGCCAGCTCACAAAACAGGGGGTCAAGCGAGCAGTACTTC,CASSQNRGSSEQYF
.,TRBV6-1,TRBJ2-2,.,TGTGCCAGCACGACTTGGGCTAGCCCCACCGGGGAGCTGTTTTTT,CASTTWASPTGELFF
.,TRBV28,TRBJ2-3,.,TGTGCCAGCAGACATCGAAGCACAGATACGCAGTATTTT,CASRHRSTDTQYF
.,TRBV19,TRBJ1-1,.,TGTGCCAGTAGTGAGCTCGGGTTCCCCGGGGGAGCTTTCTTT,CASSELGFPGGAFF
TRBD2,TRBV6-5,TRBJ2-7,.,TGTGCCAGCAGTTACTCAAGTTCCCTAGCGGGGACCGAGCAGTACTTC,CASSYSSSLAGTEQYF
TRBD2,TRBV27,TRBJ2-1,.,TGTGCCAGCGGCCGGGGGGGGAGGGCCTCGGACAATGAGCAGTTCTTC,CASGRGGRASDNEQFF
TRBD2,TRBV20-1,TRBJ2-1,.,TGCAGTGCTAGGCCGGCGGGAGGCCTGTTCTTC,CSARPAGGLFF
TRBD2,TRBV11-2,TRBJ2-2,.,TGTGCCAGCAGCTACGGGACTAGCGGGGCCCTCGCCGGGGAGCTGTTTTTT,CASSYGTSGALAGELFF
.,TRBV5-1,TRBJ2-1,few,TGCGCCAGCAGCTTTAAATCAGTCTGGGGCGGGATGGGCAATGAGCAGTTCTTC,CASSFKSVWGGMGNEQFF
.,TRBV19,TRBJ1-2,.,TGTGCCAGTAGTGCAGGGTGGAACTATGGCTACACCTTC,CASSAGWNYGYTF
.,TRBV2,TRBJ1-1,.,TGTGCCAGCAGTGAGTTCGTCGGTTTGAACACTGAAGCTTTCTTT,CASSEFVGLNTEAFF
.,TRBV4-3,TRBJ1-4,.,TGCGCCAGCAGCCCCGGGGGGGGGCACAATGAAAAACTGTTTTTT,CASSPGGGHNEKLFF
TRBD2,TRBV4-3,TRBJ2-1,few,TGCGCCAGCAGCCAAGATGACAGCGGGAGGTCATACAATGAGCAGTTCTTC,CASSQDDSGRSYNEQFF
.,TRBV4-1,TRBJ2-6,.,TGCGCCAGCAGCCAAGGTCAGCGGGCAGGATTGGCCAACGTCCTGACTTTC,CASSQGQRAGLANVLTF
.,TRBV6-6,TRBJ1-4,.,TGTGCCAGCAGTTACGGTGAGAATGAAAAACTGTTTTTT,CASSYGENEKLFF
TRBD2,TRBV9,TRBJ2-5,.,TGTGCCAGCAGCGTAGCTACTAGCGGGTGGGAGACCCAGTACTTC,CASSVATSGWETQYF
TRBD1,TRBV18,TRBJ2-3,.,TGTGCCAGCTCACCACGGGTGGGACAGGTCACAGATACGCAGTATTTT,CASSPRVGQVTDTQYF
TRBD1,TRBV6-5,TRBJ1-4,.,TGTGCCAGCAGTCACCGACAGGGCGGGGAAAAACTGTTTTTT,CASSHRQGGEKLFF
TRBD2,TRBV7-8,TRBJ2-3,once,TGTGCCAGCAGCTTAGTGTCTAGCGGGAGGCTGGGGGAAGATACGCAGTATTTT,CASSLVSSGRLGEDTQYF
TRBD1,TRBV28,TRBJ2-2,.,TGTGCCAGCATCGCCCCCCTCGGACAGGGTAGTCCCGGGGAGCTGTTTTTT,CASIAPLGQGSPGELFF
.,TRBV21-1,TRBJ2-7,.,TGTGCCAGCAGCGAAGGGACAGGGGAAAACTTTTTGGGCCCGGACGAGCAGTACTTC,CASSEGTGENFLGPDEQYF
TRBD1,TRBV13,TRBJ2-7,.,TGTGCCAGCAGCTTGGGACAGAGCTCCTACGAGCAGTACTTC,CASSLGQSSYEQYF
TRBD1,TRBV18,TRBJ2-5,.,TGTGCCAGCTCACTCGGGACAGGGGGCGAAGAGACCCAGTACTTC,CASSLGTGGEETQYF
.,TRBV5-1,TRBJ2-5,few,TGCGCCAGCAGCTTGGGACAAGGACAAGAGACCCAGTACTTC,CASSLGQGQETQYF
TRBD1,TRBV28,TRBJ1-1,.,TGTGCCAGCAGAACAGGGGGAAGAGTGAACACTGAAGCTTTCTTT,CASRTGGRVNTEAFF
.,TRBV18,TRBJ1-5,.,TGTGCCAGCTCACCCGGATCCGGGGATCAGCCCCAGCATTTT,CASSPGSGDQPQHF
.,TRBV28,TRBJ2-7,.,TGTGCCAGCAGTTTTGAAGGGGACAACGAGCAGTACTTC,CASSFEGDNEQYF
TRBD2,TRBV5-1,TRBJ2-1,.,TGCGCCAGCAGCTCGAGGGCTAGCGGGAGGTTTATGAACAATGAGCAGTTCTTC,CASSSRASGRFMNNEQFF
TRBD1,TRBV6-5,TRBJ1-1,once,TGTGCCAGCAGTTACTACCGGACAGGAAGAAACACTGAAGCTTTCTTT,CASSYYRTGRNTEAFF